This T cell receptor (beta chain) was recovered during a study of blood T cell repertoires in COVID-19. Under the authors' procedure: Using reference gene primer amplification, nucleated cell counts were estimated. Sequencing was performed with immunoSEQ multiplex PCR; in TCRdb, only in-frame clones are kept and a portion is missing. V and J calls and clone size come straight from that table; D and trimming were deduced from the DNA. The data show 140,000 to 150,000 clones, around 87% seen once. This clone was seen once. Which cohort a participant joined came from the clinical history participants gave. Each exposed participant met a COVID-19 case in the 2 weeks preceding study entry. Trimming took off 7 bases at V and 3 bases at J, with 16 bases between the two ends. This CDR3 has 15 amino acids. The germline gives CDR1 LNHDA, CDR2 SQIVND (reference sequence).

This receptor was obtained from a middle-aged woman who had been exposed to COVID-19. This chain links TRBV19 with TRBJ1-5; perhaps TRBD1 as D (5 bases). The specimen sequenced was PBMCs or T cells enriched from blood (not recorded which). The CDR3 sequence: CASINFGADNQPQHF. The CDR3 DNA reads as TGTGCCAGTATAAACTTTGGGGCGGACAATCAGCCCCAGCATTTT.